Each of the 5 T cell receptor beta chains below was sequenced from the same sample in a study of cytomegalovirus exposure and HLA in healthy donors. The PCR employed 60 Vbeta primers together with 13 Jbeta primers. Clones were sequenced by immunoSEQ multiplex PCR, and TCRdb holds only the in-frame ones, with some missing. This table holds 100,000 or so clones, 76% found once. Material: PBMCs. These receptors came from a man in his forties or fifties in good health and CMV-seropositive.

The gene calls are TRBV19 and TRBJ2-2, with TRBD2 matching over 8 bases. The CDR3 is made up of 14 amino acids. V lost 7 bases and J lost 5; bases outside the gene matches: 6. Per germline, CDR1 LNHDA and CDR2 SQIVND (reference sequence). The DNA of the CDR3 is TGTGCCAGTATGGCTAGCGGGCCGACCGGGGAGCTGTTTTTT. It translates to CASMASGPTGELFF.

The chain recombines TRBV19 with TRBJ2-7, with a tentative D call TRBD2 (5 bases). V gave up 6 bases and J gave up 3 bases, with 9 bases separating them. Germline V gene sequence: CDR1 LNHDA, CDR2 SQIVND (reference sequence). The CDR3 is 12 residues long. In DNA form, the CDR3 reads TGTGCCAGTAGCCCGGGGAGCTACGAGCAGTACTTC. Its translation is CASSPGSYEQYF.

The J gene is TRBJ1-4, the V gene TRBV6-1; D is perhaps TRBD1 (5 bases). The CDR3 runs 13 residues. Per the germline V gene, CDR1 is MNHNS and CDR2 is SASEGT. The V end lost 4 bases, the J end lost 10 bases, and 13 bases lay between the germline ends. In nucleotides, the CDR3 is TGTGCCAGCAGTGGCGGGGGGGTAGGAAAACTGTTTTTT. It translates to CASSGGGVGKLFF.

The chain employs TRBV13 and TRBJ1-3; 7 nucleotides line up with TRBD1. Looked up from germline, CDR1 is PRHDT and CDR2 is FYEKMQ (reference sequence). There are 15 residues in the CDR3. J was trimmed by 0 bases and V by 4 bases; bases with no gene match: 3. The CDR3 bases are TGTGCCAGCAGCTGGGACAGCCTCTCTGGAAACACCATATATTTT. It specifies CASSWDSLSGNTIYF.

This clone has more than one count but fewer than ten. The chain has TRBV6-4 and TRBJ2-7, with 10 bases aligning to TRBD1. The V gene's germline CDR1 is MRHNA and CDR2 SNTAGT. The trim removed 2 bases at V and 2 bases at J, leaving 15 bases unmatched. There are 19 residues in the CDR3. The CDR3 loop is CASSDATQPDRGIAYEQYF. CDR3 nucleotide sequence: TGTGCCAGCAGTGACGCTACTCAACCGGACAGGGGGATCGCCTACGAGCAGTACTTC.